This TCR beta chain was observed in a study of T cells in Graves' hyperthyroidism and ophthalmopathy. With V trimmed by 5 bases and J by 0 bases, 7 bases remained unmatched. This CDR3 contains 17 residues. The germline V gene encodes CDR1 SEHNR and CDR2 FQNEAQ (reference sequence). Authors of the study amplified TCR beta CDR3 regions from RNA transcripts. The HTBI primer set served for first-round RT-PCR of the TCR CDR3. TCRdb used MiXCR to reprocess the multiplex PCR reads, holding one entry per CDR3 protein. The sample lists 500,000 or so distinct CDR3 sequences, 15% to 20% seen once, with around 17% in the top ten. This clonotype came up a few times.

Sequencing input: blood. The sequence came from a young woman with Graves' ophthalmopathy. This chain uses TRBV7-9 with TRBJ2-3; the match to TRBD2 covers 11 bases. CDR3 sequence: CASSPRLAGTSTDTQYF. Here the CDR3 DNA reads TGTGCCAGCAGCCCGAGACTAGCGGGGACTAGCACAGATACGCAGTATTTT.